Presented here are 15 T cell receptor beta chains from one specimen sequenced in a study of PD-1 blockade in classical Hodgkin lymphoma. Here immunoSEQ multiplex PCR was the method, and the copy in TCRdb shows in-frame clones only, minus some. The table shows 25,000 to 35,000 clones, with around three quarters occurring only once. The patients all showed relapse after autologous stem cell transplantation, while their brentuximab vedotin exposure varied. The sample here was peripheral blood mononuclear cells (PBMCs), taken before the second cycle of nivolumab. The receptors were sampled from a human donor with classical Hodgkin lymphoma.

The gene calls are TRBV20-1 and TRBJ2-5; no reliable D call. Germline loops: CDR1 DFQATT, CDR2 SNEGSKA (reference sequence). The CDR3 consists of 10 residues. Deletions cut 4 bases from V and 5 bases from J, with 5 bases between. The CDR3 coding sequence is TGCAGTGCTAAACGGGAGACCCAGTACTTC. It encodes CSAKRETQYF.

The chain is built from TRBV11-3 and TRBJ2-7; 7 bases are a match to TRBD1. Germline values: CDR1 SGHNT, CDR2 YENEEA. The V gene end was trimmed by 2 bases and the J gene end by 6 bases; junction bases not matched to a gene: 4. CDR3 length: 13 amino acids. The CDR3 region has the DNA TGTGCCAGCAGCTTAACAGGGGTTTCCGAGCAGTACTTC. This translates into CASSLTGVSEQYF. The full variable domain, rest sourced from reference TRBV11-3 and TRBJ2-7, is EAGVVQSPRYKIIEKKQPVAFWCNPISGHNTLYWYLQNLGQGPELLIRYENEEAVDDSQLPKDRFSAERLKGVDSTLKIQPAELGDSAVYLCASSLTGVSEQYFGPGTRLTVT.

This clone was counted a few times. The chain employs TRBV5-1 and TRBJ2-3; D may be TRBD2 (5 bases). Germline V CDR1 and CDR2: SGHRS, YFSETQ. V lost 0 bases and J 5 bases, leaving 22 bases between the germline ends. The CDR3 has 18 residues. For the CDR3, the DNA is TGCGCCAGCAGCTTGGATTCATCCGGACCAATCCGGGGAGATACGCAGTATTTT. Translation: CASSLDSSGPIRGDTQYF. Full variable domain (remainder filled in from reference TRBV5-1 and TRBJ2-3): KAGVTQTPRYLIKTRGQQVTLSCSPISGHRSVSWYQQTPGQGLQFLFEYFSETQRNKGNFPGRFSGRQFSNSRSEMNVSTLELGDSALYLCASSLDSSGPIRGDTQYFGPGTRLTVL.

The chain is built from TRBV11-1 and TRBJ2-1; D is perhaps TRBD2 (6 bases). The CDR3 covers 15 residues. Germline values: CDR1 SGHAT, CDR2 FQDESV (reference sequence). Trimming took off 2 bases at V and 4 bases at J, with 12 bases between the two ends. CDR3 sequence: CASSLLAGKYNEQFF. DNA for the CDR3: TGTGCCAGCAGCTTACTGGCGGGAAAATACAATGAGCAGTTCTTC.

Written as DNA, the CDR3 is TGTGCCAGCAGCTTTGACATGAGGGGGGGCGGCTACACCTTC. It codes for CASSFDMRGGGYTF. The chain uses TRBV5-6 and TRBJ1-2, with D possibly being TRBD1 (6 bases). CDR3 length: 14 amino acids. The germline V gene encodes CDR1 SGHDT and CDR2 YYEEEE. The V end was cut by 2 bases, the J end by 8 bases, with 16 bases between.

This chain links TRBV13 with TRBJ2-7; unclear D gene. Germline V gene lookup returns CDR1 PRHDT and CDR2 FYEKMQ (reference sequence). The length of the CDR3 is 14 residues. V lost 0 bases and J 0 bases, leaving 6 bases between the germline ends. As DNA, the CDR3 is TGTGCCAGCAGCTTAGGTGGCTTCTCCTACGAGCAGTACTTC. It encodes CASSLGGFSYEQYF.

The rearrangement uses TRBV14 and TRBJ2-7; D ambiguous. Trimming took 1 base from V and 0 from J, leaving 4 bases between them. Germline lookup yields CDR1 SGHDN and CDR2 FVKESK. The CDR3 length is 13 residues. CDR3 sequence: CASSQGYSYEQYF. The CDR3 bases are TGTGCCAGCAGCCAAGGGTACTCCTACGAGCAGTACTTC.

The chain is built from TRBV28 and TRBJ1-6; a weak D match, TRBD1 (6 bases). The CDR3 covers 13 residues. Germline CDR1 and CDR2: MDHEN and SYDVKM. Trimming took 7 bases from V and 9 from J, leaving 13 bases between them. The DNA of the CDR3 is TGTGCCAGCACCCTGACAGGTTCTTCACCCCTCCACTTT. It yields the protein CASTLTGSSPLHF.

This clone was counted between two and nine times. This chain joins TRBV4-1 and TRBJ2-7; D is ambiguous. The length of the CDR3 is 15 residues. Looked up from germline, CDR1 is MGHRA and CDR2 is YSYEKL. V was cut by 1 base and J by 0 bases, with 10 bases left in between. In nucleotides, the CDR3 is TGCGCCAGCAGCCAAGGGGCCGGCTCCTCCTACGAGCAGTACTTC. Amino acid sequence: CASSQGAGSSYEQYF.

The DNA for the CDR3 is TGTGCCAGCAGTGAAGAGGGGCGACCGGGACTAGCGGACCAAGAGACCCAGTACTTC. It specifies CASSEEGRPGLADQETQYF. The genes are TRBV2 and TRBJ2-5, with 11 bases lining up with TRBD2. This CDR3 has 19 residues. Germline-derived CDR1 and CDR2 are SNHLY and FYNNEI. The V gene end was trimmed by 1 base and the J gene end by 0 bases; junction bases not matched to a gene: 10.

The CDR3 sequence: CAWSVLGGPKETQYF. CDR3 nucleotide sequence: TGTGCCTGGAGTGTACTGGGGGGTCCCAAAGAGACCCAGTACTTC. The rearrangement joins TRBV30 to TRBJ2-5; possible D gene TRBD2, 6 bases. Trimming took off 0 bases at V and 3 bases at J, with 14 bases between the two ends. The CDR3 totals 15 residues. Germline CDR1 GTSNPN, CDR2 SVGIG (reference sequence).

The chain has TRBV5-6 and TRBJ1-2; weak D call: TRBD1 (6 bases). V was cut by 4 bases and J by 2 bases, with 12 bases left in between. The CDR3 covers 14 residues. The germline CDR1 and CDR2 sequences are SGHDT and YYEEEE. In DNA, the CDR3 is TGTGCCAGCAGCCTCAACGGGGGCAACTATGGCTACACCTTC. Protein product: CASSLNGGNYGYTF.

This chain connects TRBV4-3 to TRBJ2-7; 9 nucleotides match TRBD2. In germline, CDR1 is LGHNA, CDR2 YSLEER. V shed 5 bases and J 4 bases; nucleotides not matched to a gene: 9. The CDR3 loop spans 15 amino acids. This chain's CDR3 is CASSDTGLATYEQYF. The CDR3, as DNA: TGCGCCAGCAGCGACACCGGACTAGCGACTTACGAGCAGTACTTC.

The V call is TRBV5-1, the J call TRBJ2-7; D possibly corresponds to TRBD1 (6 bases). Trimming took 9 bases from V and 2 from J, leaving 18 bases between them. The CDR3 is made up of 14 amino acids. The germline V gene encodes CDR1 SGHRS and CDR2 YFSETQ. CDR3 residues: CAILRRQDPYEQYF. The DNA of the CDR3 is TGCGCCATTTTGAGGAGACAGGACCCCTACGAGCAGTACTTC.

The rearrangement uses TRBV7-3 and TRBJ1-2; tentative D call: TRBD1 (5 bases). This CDR3 contains 17 residues. The ends were cut back, 2 bases at V and 4 bases at J, with 20 bases in the middle. Germline loops: CDR1 SGHTA, CDR2 FQGTGA. This CDR3 reads CASSLDGTTPYSYGYTF. CDR3 coding DNA: TGTGCCAGCAGCTTAGACGGGACCACACCTTACTCCTATGGCTACACCTTC. Variable domain in full (rest from reference TRBV7-3 and TRBJ1-2): GAGVSQTPSNKVTEKGKYVELRCDPISGHTALYWYRQSLGQGPEFLIYFQGTGAADDSGLPNDRFFAVRPEGSVSTLKIQRTERGDSAVYLCASSLDGTTPYSYGYTFGSGTRLTVV.